This T cell receptor (beta chain) was sequenced for a study of cytomegalovirus exposure and HLA in healthy donors. With 60 Vbeta and 13 Jbeta primers, the PCR was carried out. The table came from immunoSEQ multiplex PCR; TCRdb's copy has only in-frame clones and leaves some out. The sample carries around 160,000 clones, 80% to 90% recorded once. CDR3 length: 15 amino acids. Per germline, CDR1 SGHVS and CDR2 FNYEAQ. The V and J ends lost 1 base and 3 bases, in that order; junction bases with no gene match: 3. This clonotype originated in a man aged 18 to 29 in good health and CMV-seropositive. J is TRBJ2-7 and V is TRBV7-6; 10 bases fit TRBD2. Sequenced sample: PBMCs. The CDR3: CASSLGTSGLYEQYF. Written as DNA, the CDR3 is TGTGCCAGCAGCTTAGGGACTAGCGGCCTCTACGAGCAGTACTTC.